Shown below are 8 T cell receptor beta chains from a single sample sequenced in a study of T cells after yellow fever vaccination. A single record per CDR3 protein comes from TCRdb applying MiXCR to the 5' RACE reads. The data contain some 350,000 distinct CDR3 sequences, 8.7% of them singletons. The source was PBMCs, collected on the day of the first yellow fever vaccination. The origin of the receptors is a man aged 18 to 35 who received the YFV17D yellow fever vaccine.

This clonotype was seen more than once but under ten times. J is TRBJ2-3 and V is TRBV12-3 or TRBV12-4, with D tentatively TRBD1 (5 bases). V was trimmed by 3 bases and J by 4 bases, leaving 14 bases between them. The CDR3 extends over 15 amino acids. The DNA of the CDR3 is TGTGCCAGCAGTTTGAGGCAGGGTAACGCAGATACGCAGTATTTT. This codes for CASSLRQGNADTQYF.

There are a few counts of this clonotype. The chain has TRBV18 and TRBJ2-7; TRBD2 aligns across 14 bases. Germline V lookup: CDR1 KGHSH, CDR2 LQKENI. The CDR3 is 15 amino acids. J was trimmed by 3 bases and V by 3 bases; bases with no gene match: 1. Here the CDR3 reads CASSPTSGGVYEQYV. CDR3 nucleotide sequence: TGTGCCAGCTCACCGACTAGCGGGGGGGTCTACGAGCAGTACGTC.

This clonotype turned up a few times. The chain is built from TRBV7-9 and TRBJ2-1; the match to TRBD2 covers 9 bases. The ends lost 4 bases at V and 6 bases at J; junction bases unmatched: 7. CDR1 and CDR2 from the germline V gene are SEHNR and FQNEAQ (reference sequence). This CDR3 has 15 amino acids. The CDR3 protein is CASSWRGGSTNEQFF. The CDR3 DNA sequence: TGTGCCAGCAGCTGGCGGGGGGGCAGTACCAATGAGCAGTTCTTC.

This clonotype was observed a handful of times. The chain links TRBV20-1 to TRBJ2-3; TRBD1 agrees at 9 bases. CDR3 size: 14 residues. Germline CDR1 DFQATT, CDR2 SNEGSKA (reference sequence). V was pared by 5 bases and J by 0 bases, with 3 bases of the junction left unmatched. CDR3 coding DNA: TGCAGTGCTTCACAGGGGGCGAGCACAGATACGCAGTATTTT. Residues: CSASQGASTDTQYF.

This chain uses TRBV21-1 with TRBJ2-7; TRBD2 reflects the table's D call only, with no check against the DNA. TRBV21-1 is described as a pseudogene. The CDR3 length is 16 residues. DNA of the CDR3: TGTGCCAGCAGCAGAAAATGGGAGGGACAAAAATACGAGCAGTACTTC. Its protein is CASSRKWEGQKYEQYF.

There are many counts of this clonotype. The genes are TRBV12-3 or TRBV12-4 and TRBJ2-5; D gene unclear. The length of the CDR3 is 12 residues. V gave up 4 bases and J gave up 7 bases, with 10 bases separating them. This CDR3 is CASSSPWGTQYF. Here the CDR3 DNA reads TGTGCCAGCAGTTCACCGTGGGGGACCCAGTACTTC.

This chain links TRBV27 with TRBJ2-3; 8 bases map to TRBD2. Germline CDR1 and CDR2: MNHEY and SMNVEV (reference sequence). J lost 6 bases, V lost 0 bases, and 14 bases had no gene match. The CDR3 has 18 residues. The CDR3 sequence: CASSLSVPLSGADDTQYF. CDR3 in DNA: TGTGCCAGCAGTTTATCGGTTCCCCTTAGCGGGGCGGACGATACGCAGTATTTT.

The CDR3 region is CSVSLAGGLLEQYF. CDR3 nucleotides: TGCAGCGTTAGTCTGGCGGGGGGGCTACTTGAGCAGTACTTC. The chain employs TRBV29-1 and TRBJ2-7, with 9 bases matching TRBD2. There are 14 residues in the CDR3. V lost 5 bases, J lost 7 bases, and 12 bases stayed unmatched. Germline lookup yields CDR1 SQVTM and CDR2 ANQGSEA.